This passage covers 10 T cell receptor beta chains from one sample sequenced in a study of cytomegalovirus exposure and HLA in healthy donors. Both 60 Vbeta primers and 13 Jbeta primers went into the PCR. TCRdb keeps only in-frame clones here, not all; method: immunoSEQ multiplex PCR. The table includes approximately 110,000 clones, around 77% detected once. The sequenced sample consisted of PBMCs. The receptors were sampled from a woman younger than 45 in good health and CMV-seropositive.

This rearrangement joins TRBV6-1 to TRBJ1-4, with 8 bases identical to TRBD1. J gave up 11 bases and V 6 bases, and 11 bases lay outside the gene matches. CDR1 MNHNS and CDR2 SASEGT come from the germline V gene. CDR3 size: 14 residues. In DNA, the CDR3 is TGTGCCAGCAGCCCGGACAGGGTTGTATGGAAACTGTTTTTT. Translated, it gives CASSPDRVVWKLFF.

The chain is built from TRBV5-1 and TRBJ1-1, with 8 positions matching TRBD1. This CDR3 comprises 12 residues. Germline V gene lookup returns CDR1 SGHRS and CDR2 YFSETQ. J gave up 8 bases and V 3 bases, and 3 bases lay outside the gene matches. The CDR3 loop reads CASSWNRGEAFF. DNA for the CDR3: TGCGCCAGCAGCTGGAACAGGGGGGAAGCTTTCTTT.

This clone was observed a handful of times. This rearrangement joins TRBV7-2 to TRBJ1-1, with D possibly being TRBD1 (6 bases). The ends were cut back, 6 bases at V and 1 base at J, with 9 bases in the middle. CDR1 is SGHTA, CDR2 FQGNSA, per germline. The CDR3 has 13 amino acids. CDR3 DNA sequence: TGTGCCAGCAGACGACAGGAGAACACTGAAGCTTTCTTT. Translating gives CASRRQENTEAFF.

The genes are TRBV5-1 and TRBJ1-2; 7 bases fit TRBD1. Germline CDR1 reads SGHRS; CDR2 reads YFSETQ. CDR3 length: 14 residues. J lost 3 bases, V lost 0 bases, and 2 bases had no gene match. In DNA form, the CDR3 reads TGCGCCAGCAGCTTGGTTGGGACAGACTATGGCTACACCTTC. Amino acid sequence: CASSLVGTDYGYTF.

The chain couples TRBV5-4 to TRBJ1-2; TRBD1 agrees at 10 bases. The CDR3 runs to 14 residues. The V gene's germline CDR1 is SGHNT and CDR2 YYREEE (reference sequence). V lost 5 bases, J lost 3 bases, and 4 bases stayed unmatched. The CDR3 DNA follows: TGTGCCAGCAGGCGGGACAGGGGTGACTATGGCTACACCTTC. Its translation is CASRRDRGDYGYTF.

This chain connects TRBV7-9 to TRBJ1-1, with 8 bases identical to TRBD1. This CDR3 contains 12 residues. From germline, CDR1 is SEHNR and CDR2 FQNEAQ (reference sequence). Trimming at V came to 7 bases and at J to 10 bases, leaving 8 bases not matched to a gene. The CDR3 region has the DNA TGTGCCAGCAACAATCCAGGGGGCGTAGCTTTCTTT. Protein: CASNNPGGVAFF.

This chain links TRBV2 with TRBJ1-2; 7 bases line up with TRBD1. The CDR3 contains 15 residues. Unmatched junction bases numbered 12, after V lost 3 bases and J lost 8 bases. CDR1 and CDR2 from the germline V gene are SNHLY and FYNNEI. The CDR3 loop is CASSEGVTGKHGYTF. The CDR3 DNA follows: TGTGCCAGCAGTGAGGGGGTGACAGGGAAGCACGGCTACACCTTC.

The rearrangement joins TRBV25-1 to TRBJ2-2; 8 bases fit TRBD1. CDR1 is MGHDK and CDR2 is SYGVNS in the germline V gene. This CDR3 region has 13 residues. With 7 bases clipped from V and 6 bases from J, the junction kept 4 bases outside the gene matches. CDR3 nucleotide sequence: TGTGCCAGCACGACAGGGGATCCCGGGGAGCTGTTTTTT. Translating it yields CASTTGDPGELFF.

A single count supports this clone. The CDR3 DNA reads TGTGCCAGCAGTTTATCAGGACAGGGTCCATATGGCTACACCTTC. Translated, it gives CASSLSGQGPYGYTF. The rearrangement links TRBV6-5 to TRBJ1-2, with 8 bases that match TRBD1. V lost 4 bases, J lost 5 bases, and 9 bases stayed unmatched. There are 15 residues in the CDR3. Germline CDR1 and CDR2: MNHEY and SVGAGI.

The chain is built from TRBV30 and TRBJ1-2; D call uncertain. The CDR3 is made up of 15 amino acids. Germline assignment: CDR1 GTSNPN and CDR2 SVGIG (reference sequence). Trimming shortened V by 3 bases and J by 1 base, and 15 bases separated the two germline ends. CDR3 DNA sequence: TGTGCCTGGAGAGCCCGGGGTCCTCTTAACTATGGCTACACCTTC. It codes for CAWRARGPLNYGYTF.